This TCR beta chain was recorded in a study of T cells after yellow fever vaccination. Study details: SMART-Seq v4 Ultra Low Input handled preparation of low-cell-number fractions. Study outcomes and limitations: The booster response re-showed most primary clones: over 95% CD4, roughly 91% CD8.

Synthesis of TCR cDNA relied on 5'RACE template switching, which attached a universal primer site and UMIs. A single record per CDR3 protein comes from TCRdb applying MiXCR to the 5' RACE reads. The repertoire holds 360,000 or so distinct CDR3 sequences, about 9.9% seen once, with roughly 18% in the top ten. Remarks on this clonotype: The antigen is unknown.

The specimen was PBMCs, collected on the day of the first yellow fever vaccination. The TCR sequence derives from a man between 18 and 29 years old who received the YFV17D yellow fever vaccine.

The CDR3 bases are TGCGCCAGCAGCTTTTGGCGGGGGGTCCACAATGAGCAGTTCTTC. It yields the protein CASSFWRGVHNEQFF. This rearrangement joins TRBV5-1 to TRBJ2-1; TRBD2 matches at 8 bases. V lost 2 bases to trimming and J lost 5 bases; unmatched junction nucleotides: 6. Germline loops: CDR1 SGHRS, CDR2 YFSETQ. The CDR3 covers 15 residues.